The source of this TCR beta chain is a study of Ad26.COV2.S vaccination and SARS-CoV-2 variants. In the study overall: Vaccine-arm donor from the placebo-controlled COV1001 Ad26.COV2.S trial.

Sequencing was performed with immunoSEQ multiplex PCR; in TCRdb, only in-frame clones are kept and a portion is missing. This table holds around 300,000 clones, roughly 88% found once. Germline assignment: CDR1 MNHEY and CDR2 SVGAGI. V was clipped by 11 bases and J by 6 bases, with 23 bases between them. This CDR3 region has 15 residues. Treatment indicated: 15 to 20 received Ad26.COV2.S at low or high dose, single or two shots; a few received placebo; per-sample allocation not given. Day 63 after the first vaccine or placebo injection was the time point for sampling. Cohort 1b enrolled adults aged 18-55 years in Boston. Notes on the study in general: Vaccine recipients showed a spike-specific TCR breadth that was higher than in placebo recipients. Spike-specific CD8+ and CD4+ T cell responses reportedly showed substantial breadth after vaccination.

In regard to this clone: What it binds is unknown.

The sequences come from peripheral blood, collected in a trial of Ad26.COV2.S vaccine versus placebo. The V and J genes are TRBV6-5 and TRBJ1-5, with a weak D call TRBD1 (5 bases). This receptor was taken from a person aged 18-65 years who received the Ad26.COV2.S COVID-19 vaccine or a placebo. CDR3 nucleotide sequence: TGTGCCGGGACGACAGAAGTTACTGGAGGTCAGCCCCAGCATTTT. Encoded protein: CAGTTEVTGGQPQHF.